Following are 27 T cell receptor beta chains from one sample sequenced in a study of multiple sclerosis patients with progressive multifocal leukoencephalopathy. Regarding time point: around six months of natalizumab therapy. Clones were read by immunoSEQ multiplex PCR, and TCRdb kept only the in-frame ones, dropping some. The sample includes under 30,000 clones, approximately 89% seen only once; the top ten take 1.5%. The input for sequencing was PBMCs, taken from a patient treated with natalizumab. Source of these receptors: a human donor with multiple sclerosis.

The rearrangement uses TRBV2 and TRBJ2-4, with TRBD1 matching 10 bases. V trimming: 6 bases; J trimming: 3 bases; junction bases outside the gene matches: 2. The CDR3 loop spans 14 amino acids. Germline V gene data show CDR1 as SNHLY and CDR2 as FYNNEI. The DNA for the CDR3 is TGTGCCAGCAGAGGACAGGGGGGCAAAAACATTCAGTACTTC. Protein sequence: CASRGQGGKNIQYF.

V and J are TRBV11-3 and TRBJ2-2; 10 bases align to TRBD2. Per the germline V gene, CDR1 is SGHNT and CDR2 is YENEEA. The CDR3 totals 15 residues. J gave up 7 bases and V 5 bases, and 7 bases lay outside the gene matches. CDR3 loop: CASSDSGRLGGELFF. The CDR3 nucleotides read TGTGCCAGCAGCGATAGCGGGAGGCTGGGCGGGGAGCTGTTTTTT.

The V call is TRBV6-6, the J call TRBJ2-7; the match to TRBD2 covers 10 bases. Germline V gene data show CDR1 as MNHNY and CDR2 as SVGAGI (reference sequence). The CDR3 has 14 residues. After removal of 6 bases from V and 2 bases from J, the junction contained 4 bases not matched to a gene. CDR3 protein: CASSLAGAPYEQYF. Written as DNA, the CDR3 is TGTGCCAGCAGCCTAGCGGGGGCCCCCTACGAGCAGTACTTC.

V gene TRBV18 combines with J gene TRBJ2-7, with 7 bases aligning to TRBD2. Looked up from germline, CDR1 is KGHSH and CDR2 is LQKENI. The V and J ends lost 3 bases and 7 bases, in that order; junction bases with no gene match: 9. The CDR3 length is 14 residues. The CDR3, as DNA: TGTGCCAGCTCACCCGTTCCCGTGGGGGGGGAGCAGTACTTC. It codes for CASSPVPVGGEQYF.

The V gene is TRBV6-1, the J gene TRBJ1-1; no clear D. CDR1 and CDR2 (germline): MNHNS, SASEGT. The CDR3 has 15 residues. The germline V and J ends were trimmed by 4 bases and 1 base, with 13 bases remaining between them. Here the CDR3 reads CASSGVTPRNTEAFF. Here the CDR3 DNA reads TGTGCCAGCAGTGGGGTAACCCCTAGGAACACTGAAGCTTTCTTT.

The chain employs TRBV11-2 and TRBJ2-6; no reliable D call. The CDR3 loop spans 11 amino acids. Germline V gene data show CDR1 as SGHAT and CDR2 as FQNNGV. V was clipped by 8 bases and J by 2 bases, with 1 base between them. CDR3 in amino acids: CASAGANVLTF. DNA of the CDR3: TGTGCCAGCGCTGGGGCCAACGTCCTGACTTTC.

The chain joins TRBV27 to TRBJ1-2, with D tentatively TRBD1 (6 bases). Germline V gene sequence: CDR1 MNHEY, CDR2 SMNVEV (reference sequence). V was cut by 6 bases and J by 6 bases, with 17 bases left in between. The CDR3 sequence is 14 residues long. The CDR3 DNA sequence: TGTGCCAGCAGCCCGGGGGGCGATCTTAATGGCTACACCTTC. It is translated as CASSPGGDLNGYTF.

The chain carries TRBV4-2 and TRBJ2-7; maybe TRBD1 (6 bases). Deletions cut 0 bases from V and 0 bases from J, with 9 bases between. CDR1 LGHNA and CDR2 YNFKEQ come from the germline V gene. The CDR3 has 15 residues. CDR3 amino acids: CASSQDLDSSYEQYF. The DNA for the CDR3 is TGTGCCAGCAGCCAAGATCTGGACAGCTCCTACGAGCAGTACTTC.

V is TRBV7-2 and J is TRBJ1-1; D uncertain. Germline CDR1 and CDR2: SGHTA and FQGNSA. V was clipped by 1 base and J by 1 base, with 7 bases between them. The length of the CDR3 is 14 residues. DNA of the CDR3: TGTGCCAGCAGCTTAGTAGTCAAGAACACTGAAGCTTTCTTT. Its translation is CASSLVVKNTEAFF.

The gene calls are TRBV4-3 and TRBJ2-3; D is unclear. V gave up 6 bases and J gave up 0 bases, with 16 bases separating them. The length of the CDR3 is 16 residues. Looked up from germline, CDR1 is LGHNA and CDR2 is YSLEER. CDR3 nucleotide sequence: TGCGCCAGCAGATTGCGCGGCTTTTCTAGCACAGATACGCAGTATTTT. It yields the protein CASRLRGFSSTDTQYF.

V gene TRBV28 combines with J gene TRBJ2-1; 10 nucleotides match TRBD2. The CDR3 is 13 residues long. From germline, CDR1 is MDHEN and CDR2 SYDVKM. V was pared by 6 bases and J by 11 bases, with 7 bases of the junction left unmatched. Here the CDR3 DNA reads TGTGCCAGCAGCCCCGGGACTAGCGACAAGCAGTTCTTC. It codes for CASSPGTSDKQFF.

The CDR3: CASSQRENSNQPQHF. The CDR3 bases are TGCGCCAGCAGCCAAAGGGAAAATAGCAATCAGCCCCAGCATTTT. The chain combines TRBV4-1 with TRBJ1-5; D gene unclear. The CDR3 spans 15 residues. Trimming left V 2 bases short and J 0 bases short, with 8 bases between. CDR1 is MGHRA and CDR2 is YSYEKL in the germline V gene.

Here the CDR3 DNA reads TGCGCCAGCAGCACTACCGGGGAGCTGTTTTTT. Amino acid sequence: CASSTTGELFF. The V and J genes are TRBV5-1 and TRBJ2-2; D gene unclear. Germline loops: CDR1 SGHRS, CDR2 YFSETQ. V lost 4 bases to trimming and J lost 5 bases, with 3 bases between them. CDR3 size: 11 residues.

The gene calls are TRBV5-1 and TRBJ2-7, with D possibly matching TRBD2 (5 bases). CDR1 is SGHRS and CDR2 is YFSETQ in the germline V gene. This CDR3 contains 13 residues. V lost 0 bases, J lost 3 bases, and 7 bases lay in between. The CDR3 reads CASSLGRIYEQYF. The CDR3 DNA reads TGCGCCAGCAGCTTGGGGAGGATCTACGAGCAGTACTTC.

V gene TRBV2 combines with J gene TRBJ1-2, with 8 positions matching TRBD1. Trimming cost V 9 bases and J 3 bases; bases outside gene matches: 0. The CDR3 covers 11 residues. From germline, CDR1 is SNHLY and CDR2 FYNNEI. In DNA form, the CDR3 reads TGTGCCAGACAGGGGGACTATGGCTACACCTTC. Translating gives CARQGDYGYTF.

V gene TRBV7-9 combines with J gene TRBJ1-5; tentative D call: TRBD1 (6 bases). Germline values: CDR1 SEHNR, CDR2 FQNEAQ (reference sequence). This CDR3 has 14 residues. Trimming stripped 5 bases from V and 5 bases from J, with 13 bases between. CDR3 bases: TGTGCCAGCAGCGGAGCGGACAGATATCAGCCCCAGCATTTT. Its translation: CASSGADRYQPQHF.

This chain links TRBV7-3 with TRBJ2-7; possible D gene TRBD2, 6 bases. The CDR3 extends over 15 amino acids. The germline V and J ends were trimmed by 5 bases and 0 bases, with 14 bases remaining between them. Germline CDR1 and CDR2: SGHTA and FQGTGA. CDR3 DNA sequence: TGTGCCAGCAGCCCCGGGGACGGGAGCTCCTACGAGCAGTACTTC. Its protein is CASSPGDGSSYEQYF.

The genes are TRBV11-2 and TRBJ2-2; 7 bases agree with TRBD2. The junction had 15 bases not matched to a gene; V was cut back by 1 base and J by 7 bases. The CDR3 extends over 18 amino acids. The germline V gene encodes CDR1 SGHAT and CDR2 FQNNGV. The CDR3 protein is CASSLGSDTGRFGGELFF. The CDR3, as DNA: TGTGCCAGCAGCTTAGGTTCCGATACCGGGAGGTTCGGCGGGGAGCTGTTTTTT. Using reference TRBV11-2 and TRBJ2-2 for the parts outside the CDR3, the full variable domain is EAGVAQSPRYKIIEKRQSVAFWCNPISGHATLYWYQQILGQGPKLLIQFQNNGVVDDSQLPKDRFSAERLKGVDSTLKIQPAKLEDSAVYLCASSLGSDTGRFGGELFFGEGSRLTVL.

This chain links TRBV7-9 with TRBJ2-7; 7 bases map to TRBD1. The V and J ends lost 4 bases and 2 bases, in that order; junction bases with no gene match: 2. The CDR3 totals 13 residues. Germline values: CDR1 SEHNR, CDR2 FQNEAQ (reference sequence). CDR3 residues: CASSSGQTYEQYF. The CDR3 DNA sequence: TGTGCCAGCAGCTCGGGACAGACCTACGAGCAGTACTTC.

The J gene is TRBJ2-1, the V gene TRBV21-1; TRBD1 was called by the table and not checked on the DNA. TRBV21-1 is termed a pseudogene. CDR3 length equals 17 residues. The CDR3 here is CARQQGAWPPVYNEQFF. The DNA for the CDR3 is TGTGCCAGACAACAGGGGGCTTGGCCTCCGGTTTACAATGAGCAGTTCTTC.

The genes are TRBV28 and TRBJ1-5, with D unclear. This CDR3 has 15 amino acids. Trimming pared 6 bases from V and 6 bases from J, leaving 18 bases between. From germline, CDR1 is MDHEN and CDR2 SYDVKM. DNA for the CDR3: TGTGCCAGCAGCCGCGACGGGGTTTACGTTCAGCCCCAGCATTTT. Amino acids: CASSRDGVYVQPQHF.

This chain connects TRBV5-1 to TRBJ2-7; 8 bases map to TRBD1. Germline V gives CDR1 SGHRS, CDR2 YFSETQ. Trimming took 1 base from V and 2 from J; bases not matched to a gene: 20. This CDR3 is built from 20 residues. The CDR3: CASSLKAGTGTKHPTYEQYF. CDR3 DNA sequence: TGCGCCAGCAGCTTGAAGGCCGGGACAGGTACGAAGCATCCAACCTACGAGCAGTACTTC.

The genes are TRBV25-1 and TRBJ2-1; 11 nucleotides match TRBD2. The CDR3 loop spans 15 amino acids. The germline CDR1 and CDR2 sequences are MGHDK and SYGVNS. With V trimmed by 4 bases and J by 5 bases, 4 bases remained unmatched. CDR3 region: CASSAGTSGDNEQFF. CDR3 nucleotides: TGTGCCAGCAGTGCCGGGACTAGCGGAGACAATGAGCAGTTCTTC.

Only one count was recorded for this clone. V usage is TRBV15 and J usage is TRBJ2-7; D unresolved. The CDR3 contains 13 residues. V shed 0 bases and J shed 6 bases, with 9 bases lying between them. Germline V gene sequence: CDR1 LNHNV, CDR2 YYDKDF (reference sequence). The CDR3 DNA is TGTGCCACCAGCAGAGATTTTGGCGTCGAGCAGTACTTC. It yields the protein CATSRDFGVEQYF.

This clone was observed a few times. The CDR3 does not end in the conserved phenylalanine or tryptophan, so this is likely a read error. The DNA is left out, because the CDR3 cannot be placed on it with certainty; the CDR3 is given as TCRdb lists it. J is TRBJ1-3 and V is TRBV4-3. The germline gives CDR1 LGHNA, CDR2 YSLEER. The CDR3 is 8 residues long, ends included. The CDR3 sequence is CASHPRSL.

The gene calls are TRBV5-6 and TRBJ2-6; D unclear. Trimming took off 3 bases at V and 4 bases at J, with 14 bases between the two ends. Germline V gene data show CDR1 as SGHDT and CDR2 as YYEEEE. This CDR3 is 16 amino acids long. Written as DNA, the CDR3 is TGTGCCAGCAGCTCAAAATCTAGGGCCGGGGCCAACGTCCTGACTTTC. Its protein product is CASSSKSRAGANVLTF.

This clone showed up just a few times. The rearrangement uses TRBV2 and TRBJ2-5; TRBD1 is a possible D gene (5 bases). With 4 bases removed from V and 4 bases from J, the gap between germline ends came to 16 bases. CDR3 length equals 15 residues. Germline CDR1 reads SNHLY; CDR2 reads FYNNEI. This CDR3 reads CASSVAGQVGETQYF. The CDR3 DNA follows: TGTGCCAGCAGTGTGGCAGGACAAGTAGGAGAGACCCAGTACTTC.